Listed below are T cell receptor beta chains from one sample, sequenced in a study of cytomegalovirus exposure and HLA in healthy donors. TCRdb's copy holds only in-frame clones and misses some; the assay was immunoSEQ multiplex PCR. The sample lists 200,000 to 250,000 clones; approximately 84% were seen once. The specimen was PBMCs. These receptor sequences come from a woman aged 40 to 49 in good health and CMV-seronegative. CDR3s include the opening cysteine and the closing phenylalanine or tryptophan. A D gene is named only where the DNA matches it firmly. A row's size may be missing; if present it is once, few, many or a size class.

D: .
V: TRBV11-1
J: TRBJ2-3
size: .
DNA: TGTGCCAGCAGACAAATCTACAGTACAGATACGCAGTATTTT
CDR3: CASRQIYSTDTQYF

D: TRBD2
V: TRBV11-3
J: TRBJ2-5
size: .
DNA: TGTGCCAGCAGCCAGACTAGCGGGGGGGTTGAGACCCAGTACTTC
CDR3: CASSQTSGGVETQYF

D: .
V: TRBV29-1
J: TRBJ2-1
size: few
DNA: TGCAGCGTTGAACGGCGGGACCGCTCCTACAATGAGCAGTTCTTC
CDR3: CSVERRDRSYNEQFF

D: .
V: TRBV6-1
J: TRBJ2-5
size: .
DNA: TGTGCCAGCAGGGGGGGAGGGACCCAGTACTTC
CDR3: CASRGGGTQYF

D: .
V: TRBV7-2
J: TRBJ2-7
size: .
DNA: TGTGCCAGCAGCCACAGATTATACGAGCAGTACTTC
CDR3: CASSHRLYEQYF

D: .
V: TRBV4-3
J: TRBJ1-1
size: .
DNA: TGCGCCAGCAGCCCCGGACAGCGGAACACTGAAGCTTTCTTT
CDR3: CASSPGQRNTEAFF

D: .
V: TRBV28
J: TRBJ1-5
size: .
DNA: TGTGCCAGCAGTCCTACCAGGGATTCCGATTATCAGCCCCAGCATTTT
CDR3: CASSPTRDSDYQPQHF

D: TRBD2
V: TRBV27
J: TRBJ2-1
size: .
DNA: TGTGCCAGCAGGTTAGCGGGGGGGCGGAAAGCCAATGAGCAGTTCTTC
CDR3: CASRLAGGRKANEQFF

D: .
V: TRBV19
J: TRBJ2-7
size: .
DNA: TGTGCCAGTAGTATACAAGGAGGAGGGAACTACGAGCAGTACTTC
CDR3: CASSIQGGGNYEQYF

D: .
V: TRBV9
J: TRBJ1-3
size: once
DNA: TGTGCCAGCAGCACAGGGATCCCTGGAAACACCATATATTTT
CDR3: CASSTGIPGNTIYF

D: .
V: TRBV11-2
J: TRBJ1-5
size: .
DNA: TGTGCCAGCAGCCCCCGGACAGCCTACAATCAGCCCCAGCATTTT
CDR3: CASSPRTAYNQPQHF

D: TRBD1
V: TRBV9
J: TRBJ2-1
size: .
DNA: TGTGCCAGCAGCGCCCGGGACAGGCCCAATGAGCAGTTCTTC
CDR3: CASSARDRPNEQFF

D: TRBD1
V: TRBV4-1
J: TRBJ2-7
size: few
DNA: TGCGCCAGCAGCCGGTCAGACAGGGCTCTCGACGAGCAGTACTTC
CDR3: CASSRSDRALDEQYF

D: TRBD2
V: TRBV28
J: TRBJ2-1
size: .
DNA: TGTGCCAGCAGTCTTACTAGCGATGAGCAGTTCTTC
CDR3: CASSLTSDEQFF

D: .
V: TRBV28
J: TRBJ1-2
size: .
DNA: TGTGCCAGCAGACCCGGGGGTGGGGCACGCTATGGCTACACCTTC
CDR3: CASRPGGGARYGYTF

D: .
V: TRBV5-5
J: TRBJ1-2
size: few
DNA: TGTGCCAGCAGCTTGGGGGCAGGGTTGGAGGGGCCTTATGGCTACACCTTC
CDR3: CASSLGAGLEGPYGYTF

D: .
V: TRBV5-6
J: TRBJ2-3
size: .
DNA: TGTGCCAGCAGCTGGGGGGAGAGCACAGATACGCAGTATTTT
CDR3: CASSWGESTDTQYF

D: TRBD1
V: TRBV6-5
J: TRBJ1-2
size: .
DNA: TGTGCCAGCAGTTACTCGAGGCAGGGGGGCGGCTACACCTTC
CDR3: CASSYSRQGGGYTF

D: .
V: TRBV4-2
J: TRBJ2-1
size: .
DNA: TGTGCCAGCAGCCAAGCGGGGGGCGGTCTGATGAATGAGCAGTTCTTC
CDR3: CASSQAGGGLMNEQFF

D: TRBD2
V: TRBV13
J: TRBJ2-1
size: .
DNA: TGTGCCAGCAGCTCGTGGACTAGCGGGGAGAACAATGAGCAGTTCTTC
CDR3: CASSSWTSGENNEQFF

D: .
V: TRBV19
J: TRBJ2-7
size: .
DNA: TGTGCCAGTAGTATCAGGGGCAGGGAGCAGTACTTC
CDR3: CASSIRGREQYF

D: TRBD1
V: TRBV30
J: TRBJ1-5
size: .
DNA: TGTGCCTGGAGTGTTCAGAGGGGCACAGGGGGGAATCAGCCCCAGCATTTT
CDR3: CAWSVQRGTGGNQPQHF

D: .
V: TRBV30
J: TRBJ2-1
size: .
DNA: TGTGCCTGGCATCGGTTGGGGGGGCATGAGCAGTTCTTC
CDR3: CAWHRLGGHEQFF

D: .
V: TRBV19
J: TRBJ1-5
size: once
DNA: TGTGCCAGTAGTATGGTAGCGGGGGAGTATCAGCCCCAGCATTTT
CDR3: CASSMVAGEYQPQHF

D: TRBD1
V: TRBV14
J: TRBJ1-6
size: .
DNA: TGTGCCAGCAGCCCCCTTCAGGGGGCTAATTCACCCCTCCACTTT
CDR3: CASSPLQGANSPLHF

D: .
V: TRBV7-9
J: TRBJ2-3
size: .
DNA: TGTGCCAGCAGCTTGGAGTCAGATACGCAGTATTTT
CDR3: CASSLESDTQYF

D: .
V: TRBV29-1
J: TRBJ2-7
size: .
DNA: TGCAGCGCACAGGACAATTCCTACGAGCAGTACTTC
CDR3: CSAQDNSYEQYF

D: .
V: TRBV5-1
J: TRBJ2-2
size: .
DNA: TGCGCCAGCGAGGCCGGGAGGGGGCCCAACACCGGGGAGCTGTTTTTT
CDR3: CASEAGRGPNTGELFF

D: .
V: TRBV6-5
J: TRBJ1-5
size: .
DNA: TGTGCCAGCAGTTTGTCGGGATATCAGCCCCAGCATTTT
CDR3: CASSLSGYQPQHF